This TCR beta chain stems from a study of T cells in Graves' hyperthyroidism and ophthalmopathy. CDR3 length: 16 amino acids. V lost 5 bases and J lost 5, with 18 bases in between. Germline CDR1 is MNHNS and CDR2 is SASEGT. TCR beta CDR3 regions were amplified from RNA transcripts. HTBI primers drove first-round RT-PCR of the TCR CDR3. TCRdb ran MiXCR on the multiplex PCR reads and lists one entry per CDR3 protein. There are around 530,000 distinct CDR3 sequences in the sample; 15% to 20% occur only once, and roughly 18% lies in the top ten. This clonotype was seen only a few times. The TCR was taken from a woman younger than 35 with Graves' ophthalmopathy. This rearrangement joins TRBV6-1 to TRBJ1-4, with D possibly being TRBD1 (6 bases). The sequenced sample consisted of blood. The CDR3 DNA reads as TGTGCCAGCAGTCAAGGGGCGACAGGCTTAAATGAAAAACTGTTTTTT. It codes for CASSQGATGLNEKLFF.